This T cell receptor beta chain was identified during a study of regulatory T cells in long-lasting Graves disease. For TCR beta, libraries came from iRepertoire HTBI primers and Arm-PCR of CDR3 regions. TCRdb called the multiplex PCR reads again in MiXCR, with one record for every CDR3 protein. The sample gives a few hundred thousand distinct CDR3 sequences, about 18% of which show up once; 11% to 15% is in the top ten. The sample holds many counts of this clonotype. One end of the junction does not line up with germline, which may come from a read error. CDR1 and CDR2 (germline): SGHTS, YDEGEE. The CDR3 totals 15 residues. Time point: newly diagnosed GD, antithyroid drugs for less than 3 months. Researchers made the TCR library from RNA that was extracted from PBMCs. These data were likewise used in another study, on T cells in Graves' hyperthyroidism and ophthalmopathy. Turning to that study: Subjects aged 18 to 65 presented with newly diagnosed hyperthyroidism of less than 2 months' duration.

The TCR was taken from a woman aged 25-40 years with Graves disease. V usage is TRBV5-8 and J usage is TRBJ1-5; 8 nucleotides agree with TRBD1. This material consisted of peripheral blood mononuclear cells (PBMCs), taken at new diagnosis, from a patient treated with antithyroid drugs. CDR3 sequence reads: CASRLVGQDNQPQHF. The DNA for the CDR3 is TGTGCCAGCCGCTTAGTGGGACAGGACAATCAGCCCCAGCATTTT.